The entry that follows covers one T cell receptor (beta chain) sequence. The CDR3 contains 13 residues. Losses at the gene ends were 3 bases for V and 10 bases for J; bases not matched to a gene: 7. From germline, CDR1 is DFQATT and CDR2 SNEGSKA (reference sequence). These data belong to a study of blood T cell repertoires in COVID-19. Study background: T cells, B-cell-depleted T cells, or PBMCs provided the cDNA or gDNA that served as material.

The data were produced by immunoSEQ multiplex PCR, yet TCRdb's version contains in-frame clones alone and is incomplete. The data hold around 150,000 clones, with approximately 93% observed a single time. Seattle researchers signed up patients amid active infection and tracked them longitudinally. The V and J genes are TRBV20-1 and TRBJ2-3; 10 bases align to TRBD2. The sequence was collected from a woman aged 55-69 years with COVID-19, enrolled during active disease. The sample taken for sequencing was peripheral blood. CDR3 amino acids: CSASLAGGEAQYF. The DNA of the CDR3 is TGCAGTGCTAGTTTAGCGGGGGGTGAAGCGCAGTATTTT.